This T cell receptor (beta chain) was observed in a study of beta chain features in type 1 diabetes. Study-level results: People with Type 1 diabetes carried modestly yet significantly shorter TCRB CDR3s in all four CD4+ subsets. The similarity of naive, central memory and Treg TCRB repertoires appeared greater among patients than among healthy donors.

In regard to this clone: Its target is not known.

Trimming shortened V by 6 bases and J by 0 bases, and 5 bases separated the two germline ends. This CDR3 region has 13 residues. Germline V CDR1 and CDR2: MDHEN, SYDVKM. Sorting with CD45RO/CCR7/CD25/CD127/CD95/CD27 yielded naive, central memory, regulatory and stem-like memory CD4+ cells. What was sequenced were expressed TCRB transcripts, since all of the isolated RNA had been reverse transcribed. Survey-depth immunoSEQ sequencing was used for stem cell-like memory T cells. Sequencing used immunoSEQ multiplex PCR; TCRdb keeps in-frame clones, though not all of them. The sample holds some 17,000 clones; 70% are singletons and the top ten take 0.65% to 0.9%.

The sample comprised stem cell memory CD4+ T cells from blood. The rearrangement uses TRBV28 and TRBJ1-4; D not resolved. This TCR was recovered from a man aged 25-45 years with type 1 diabetes. The DNA of the CDR3 is TGTGCCAGCAGGTCTGCAACTAATGAAAAACTGTTTTTT. Amino acids: CASRSATNEKLFF.